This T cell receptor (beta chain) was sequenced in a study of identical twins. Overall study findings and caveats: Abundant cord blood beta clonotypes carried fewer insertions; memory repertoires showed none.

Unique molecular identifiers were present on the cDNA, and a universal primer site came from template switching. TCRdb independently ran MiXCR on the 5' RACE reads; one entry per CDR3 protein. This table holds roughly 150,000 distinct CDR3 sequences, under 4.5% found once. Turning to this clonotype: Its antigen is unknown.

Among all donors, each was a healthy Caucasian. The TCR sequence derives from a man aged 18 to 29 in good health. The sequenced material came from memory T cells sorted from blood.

The chain's CDR3 is CASSQLNRASGNTIYF. The CDR3 DNA sequence: TGTGCCAGCTCACAACTTAACAGGGCCTCTGGAAACACCATATATTTT. The chain links TRBV18 to TRBJ1-3; weak D call: TRBD1 (6 bases). The CDR3 covers 16 residues. The germline gives CDR1 KGHSH, CDR2 LQKENI. With 4 bases removed from V and 0 bases from J, the gap between germline ends came to 13 bases.